The clone carrying this TCR beta chain came up a few times. Its antigen is still unknown. The data stem from a study of cytomegalovirus exposure and HLA in healthy donors. It was with 60 Vbeta and 13 Jbeta primers that the PCR ran. Method: immunoSEQ multiplex PCR; TCRdb's copy keeps in-frame clones and lacks some. This table has approximately 220,000 clones, about three quarters appearing once. Findings and limits, study-wide: In vitro work confirmed that a few CMV-associated chains recognize CMV antigens.

V was clipped by 6 bases and J by 4 bases; unmatched bases: 7. This CDR3 contains 15 residues. In germline, CDR1 is SNHLY, CDR2 FYNNEI. The chain couples TRBV2 to TRBJ1-5; TRBD1 agrees at 9 bases. The receptor was isolated from a man younger than 35 in good health and CMV-seronegative. Material: PBMCs. The CDR3 reads CASRNRGQGNQPQHF. CDR3 nucleotides: TGTGCCAGCAGAAACAGGGGGCAGGGGAATCAGCCCCAGCATTTT.